One and the same sample provided the 14 T cell receptor beta chains below, sequenced in a study of T-cell memory formation after mild COVID-19 (dated by TCRdb to the early 2020s). The library relied on 5' RACE. Sequencing relied on an Illumina NovaSeq 6000. TCRdb passed the public sequencing reads through fastp at Q25 and MiXCR, retaining productive beta sequences. Each CDR3 protein appears once, grouped with its most common genes and DNA. The sample includes 65,000 to 95,000 distinct CDR3 sequences, with around 13% observed a single time. The top ten constitute 41% of the sample. Specimen: PBMCs or a T cell subset sorted from them (not recorded which). These receptors came from a man younger than 35 who had mild COVID-19 (a few samples of this study predate the infection). The sample titles of this study are shuffled in the database, so cell type and time point are left out; the donor was told from shared clones.

There are a few counts of this clonotype. This chain uses TRBV28 with TRBJ1-1; D gene unclear. Trimming shortened V by 2 bases and J by 0 bases, and 10 bases separated the two germline ends. Looked up from germline, CDR1 is MDHEN and CDR2 is SYDVKM. This CDR3 has 15 amino acids. This CDR3 reads CASSLRSLMNTEAFF. For the CDR3, the DNA is TGTGCCAGCAGTTTACGCAGCCTCATGAACACTGAAGCTTTCTTT.

The rearrangement links TRBV10-3 to TRBJ1-2; D may be TRBD1 (6 bases). The CDR3 totals 15 residues. The germline V gene encodes CDR1 ENHRY and CDR2 SYGVKD. Deletions cut 3 bases from V and 5 bases from J, with 16 bases between. The CDR3 protein is CAISDEPQGYYGYTF. CDR3 in DNA: TGTGCCATCAGTGACGAACCACAGGGATATTATGGCTACACCTTC.

This clonotype has ten or more counts. This sequence joins TRBV6-5 and TRBJ1-1; tentatively, D is TRBD1 (6 bases). The germline V gene encodes CDR1 MNHEY and CDR2 SVGAGI. The CDR3 is 14 residues long. The V and J ends lost 4 bases and 2 bases respectively, with 11 bases between them. The CDR3 nucleotides read TGTGCCAGCAGTTTTGGCGGGACAAACACTGAAGCTTTCTTT. This gives the protein CASSFGGTNTEAFF.

The chain has TRBV7-2 and TRBJ2-1, with D perhaps TRBD2 (6 bases). Looked up from germline, CDR1 is SGHTA and CDR2 is FQGNSA. V shed 5 bases and J shed 7 bases, with 15 bases lying between them. CDR3 length equals 14 residues. The CDR3 coding sequence is TGTGCCAGCAGCCCCATGGGACTTGTTAATGAGCAGTTCTTC. Translated, it gives CASSPMGLVNEQFF.

This clonotype was detected ten times or more. The chain joins TRBV7-9 to TRBJ2-7, with D unresolved. V was cut by 3 bases and J by 7 bases, with 10 bases left in between. The CDR3 sequence is 12 residues long. CDR1 and CDR2 from the germline V gene are SEHNR and FQNEAQ (reference sequence). CDR3 loop: CASSLTVGEQYV. The CDR3 DNA reads as TGTGCCAGCAGCTTGACCGTAGGGGAGCAGTACGTC.

This clonotype occurred a few times. This chain connects TRBV7-3 to TRBJ1-1; D remains ambiguous. Germline V gene lookup returns CDR1 SGHTA and CDR2 FQGTGA. Trimming left V 0 bases short and J 7 bases short, with 12 bases between. CDR3 length: 14 amino acids. CDR3 nucleotide sequence: TGTGCCAGCAGCTTAACCGGGGTAGCAGGTGAAGCTTTCTTT. Its translation is CASSLTGVAGEAFF.

The gene calls are TRBV14 and TRBJ1-1, with unresolved D. The V gene lost 2 bases and the J gene lost 6 bases, with 13 bases spanning the gap. From germline, CDR1 is SGHDN and CDR2 FVKESK. The CDR3 consists of 14 residues. CDR3 bases: TGTGCCAGCAGCCAAATAGAGTTGGACGCTGAAGCTTTCTTT. Translation: CASSQIELDAEAFF.

This clonotype was counted a few times. V and J are TRBV2 and TRBJ2-3, with no clear D. The CDR3 has 15 amino acids. Germline CDR1 is SNHLY and CDR2 is FYNNEI. V shed 1 base and J shed 0 bases, with 8 bases lying between them. This chain's CDR3 is CASSEGSRSTDTQYF. CDR3 bases: TGTGCCAGCAGTGAAGGGTCCCGGAGCACAGATACGCAGTATTTT.

The gene calls are TRBV30 and TRBJ2-7; the match to TRBD1 covers 9 bases. This CDR3 region has 13 residues. Germline V gene lookup returns CDR1 GTSNPN and CDR2 SVGIG (reference sequence). V gave up 3 bases and J gave up 4 bases; unmatched junction bases: 4. In nucleotides, the CDR3 is TGTGCCTGGAGGCAGACAGGGGGGTACGAGCAGTACTTC. Protein sequence: CAWRQTGGYEQYF.

This clonotype was detected ten times or more. The chain links TRBV29-1 to TRBJ2-2; no clear D. Trimming removed 5 bases from V and 5 bases from J, with 9 bases in between. This CDR3 spans 12 amino acids. The V gene's germline CDR1 is SQVTM and CDR2 ANQGSEA. DNA of the CDR3: TGCAGCGTTTACGGCCCAACCGGGGAGCTGTTTTTT. Translated: CSVYGPTGELFF.

This chain joins TRBV29-1 and TRBJ1-5; D remains ambiguous. The germline V gene has CDR1 SQVTM and CDR2 ANQGSEA. The CDR3 contains 15 residues. V was clipped by 4 bases and J by 6 bases, with 19 bases between them. The CDR3 reads CSVGIGLGSGQPQHF. CDR3 sequence (DNA): TGCAGCGTTGGGATCGGTCTAGGGTCTGGTCAGCCCCAGCATTTT. Using reference TRBV29-1 and TRBJ1-5 for the parts outside the CDR3, the full variable domain is SAVISQKPSRDICQRGTSLTIQCQVDSQVTMMFWYRQQPGQSLTLIATANQGSEATYESGFVIDKFPISRPNLTFSTLTVSNMSPEDSSIYLCSVGIGLGSGQPQHFGDGTRLSIL.

The rearrangement links TRBV5-5 to TRBJ2-1, with D unclear. The germline V and J ends were trimmed by 0 bases and 0 bases, with 13 bases remaining between them. The CDR3 runs to 17 residues. Germline V gene sequence: CDR1 SGHKS, CDR2 YYEKEE (reference sequence). For the CDR3, the DNA is TGTGCCAGCAGCTTGGGCCAGGTAATAAGCTCCTACAATGAGCAGTTCTTC. It is translated as CASSLGQVISSYNEQFF.

J is TRBJ1-4 and V is TRBV14; D gene unclear. The ends were cut back, 1 base at V and 8 bases at J, with 11 bases in the middle. The germline gives CDR1 SGHDN, CDR2 FVKESK. The CDR3 covers 14 residues. This CDR3 is CASSQVLEGEKLFF. The CDR3 region has the DNA TGTGCCAGCAGCCAAGTCCTCGAAGGCGAAAAACTGTTTTTT.

This clonotype appeared a few times. CDR3 loop: CASSQDPAGSAGGELFF. Written as DNA, the CDR3 is TGCGCCAGCAGCCAAGATCCCGCGGGGAGTGCTGGCGGGGAGCTGTTTTTT. V gene TRBV4-3 combines with J gene TRBJ2-2; the D gene is possibly TRBD2 (6 bases). This CDR3 contains 17 residues. Germline CDR1 reads LGHNA; CDR2 reads YSLEER. Trimming removed 0 bases from V and 7 bases from J, with 18 bases in between.